Sequencing of this TCR beta chain was carried out in a study of Graves' ophthalmopathy and Graves' hyperthyroidism. Amplification from RNA transcripts yielded the TCR beta CDR3 regions. HTBI primers were used in a first-round RT-PCR, which preceded a second-round multiplex PCR. TCRdb re-called the multiplex PCR reads with MiXCR, one entry per CDR3 protein. Here the sample spans approximately 700,000 distinct CDR3 sequences, 40% being singletons. This clonotype showed up many times. Its specificity is not known. The evidence that diagnosis relied on was clinical symptoms, serum thyroxine, TRAb, thyroid ultrasound and orbital computed tomography. The authors isolated PBMCs from around 9.8 ml of fresh peripheral blood. Overall study findings and caveats: The model achieved about 64% sensitivity and 72% to 75% specificity for ophthalmopathy progression. Among thyroid clonotypes expanded above 0.001 frequency, most also appeared in blood.

CDR1 SGDLS and CDR2 YYNGEE come from the germline V gene. The CDR3 has 15 amino acids. Deletions cut 3 bases from V and 7 bases from J, with 14 bases between. Sequences were obtained from peripheral blood. The source of this sequence is an adult man with Graves' ophthalmopathy. This sequence joins TRBV9 and TRBJ1-6; possible D gene TRBD1, 6 bases. The CDR3 bases are TGTGCCAGCAGCGAACGGACAGCGGAAAATTCACCCCTCCACTTT. It codes for CASSERTAENSPLHF.